This T cell receptor beta chain was observed in a study of post-analysis software for immune sequencing data. Study findings and constraints: The five TRBV segments detected at higher frequency in patients than in controls included TRBV5-6, TRBV5-1 and TRBV20-1.

cDNA libraries for TCR beta contained unique molecular identifiers. TCRdb itself ran the PCR reads through MiXCR, one entry per CDR3 protein. The sample contains around 700,000 distinct CDR3 sequences, around 60% of which appear only once. Remarks on this clonotype: The antigen remains undetermined.

CDR3 length equals 13 residues. Trimming took off 5 bases at V and 2 bases at J, with 12 bases between the two ends. Germline V gives CDR1 SQVTM, CDR2 ANQGSEA. The chain is built from TRBV29-1 and TRBJ1-2, with D hard to call. The sample comprised blood. The sequence was obtained from a girl aged 2-10 years with multiple sclerosis. The CDR3 reads CSVRETSNYGYTF. CDR3 in DNA: TGCAGCGTTCGGGAAACCTCCAACTATGGCTACACCTTC.